This is a list of T cell receptor beta chains from one sample in a study of OX40 agonist ivuxolimab in advanced cancers. Produced via immunoSEQ multiplex PCR; TCRdb's table is partial and in-frame only. This sample yields approximately 61,000 clones, of which 75% to 85% are seen a single time; more than 1% belongs to the top ten. The specimen was CD4+ or CD8+ T cells sorted from blood, collected in a trial of the OX40 agonist ivuxolimab. The source is an adult with an advanced solid tumor such as melanoma, head and neck, liver or kidney cancer. Each CDR3 is given with its conserved first and last residue. Fields, in order: V gene, CDR3 length, J gene, D gene, clone size, CDR3 protein, CDR3 DNA. A D gene is named only where the DNA matches it firmly. Size values are once, few and many counts, or a class for expanded clones, and some rows have none.

TRBV5-1,15,TRBJ2-5,NA,NA,CASSGELDKQETQYF,TGCGCCAGCAGCGGCGAACTTGATAAACAAGAGACCCAGTACTTC
TRBV23-1,14,TRBJ2-7,NA,NA,CASSQFNSSYEQYF,TGCGCCAGCAGTCAATTTAATAGCTCCTACGAGCAGTACTTC
TRBV10-3,14,TRBJ2-3,TRBD2,NA,CAIRAGGRTDTQYF,TGTGCCATCAGGGCGGGGGGACGCACAGATACGCAGTATTTT
TRBV11-3,16,TRBJ2-2,TRBD2,NA,CASSSLAGGITGELFF,TGTGCCAGCAGCTCACTAGCGGGGGGAATCACCGGGGAGCTGTTTTTT
TRBV11-2,13,TRBJ2-5,NA,NA,CASSAPPDKTQYF,TGTGCCAGCAGCGCCCCCCCCGACAAGACCCAGTACTTC
TRBV7-2,13,TRBJ2-5,NA,few,CASSPSGPETQYF,TGTGCCAGCAGCCCGAGCGGACCGGAGACCCAGTACTTC
TRBV7-2,16,TRBJ1-1,TRBD1,NA,CASSLALAGGSTEAFF,TGTGCCAGCAGCTTAGCGCTGGCAGGGGGTAGCACTGAAGCTTTCTTT
TRBV25-1,13,TRBJ1-1,NA,NA,CASRPVGDTEAFF,TGTGCCAGCAGACCCGTGGGGGACACTGAAGCTTTCTTT
TRBV19,14,TRBJ1-5,TRBD1,NA,CASTNDRGHQPQHF,TGTGCCAGTACCAACGACAGGGGGCATCAGCCCCAGCATTTT
TRBV4-2,13,TRBJ1-2,NA,few,CASSPALDYGYTF,TGTGCCAGCAGCCCCGCCTTAGACTATGGCTACACCTTC
TRBV2,13,TRBJ2-2,NA,NA,CASIYLYAGELFF,TGTGCCAGCATATACCTCTACGCCGGGGAGCTGTTTTTT
TRBV19,15,TRBJ2-7,NA,NA,CASSILGANSYEQYF,TGTGCCAGTAGTATTCTGGGGGCCAATTCCTACGAGCAGTACTTC
TRBV5-1,14,TRBJ1-2,TRBD1,once,CASSLGQGGYGYTF,TGCGCCAGCAGCTTGGGACAGGGAGGGTATGGCTACACCTTC
TRBV7-8,17,TRBJ2-3,NA,NA,CASSLGRGSPSTDTQYF,TGTGCCAGCAGCTTAGGGAGGGGCTCCCCTAGCACAGATACGCAGTATTTT
TRBV7-2,16,TRBJ2-2,NA,NA,CASSLVTGNQGGELFF,TGTGCCAGCAGCTTAGTAACCGGGAACCAGGGGGGGGAGCTGTTTTTT
TRBV28,11,TRBJ2-2,NA,NA,CASSFLGELFF,TGTGCCAGCAGTTTCCTCGGGGAGCTGTTTTTT
TRBV5-8,17,TRBJ2-3,TRBD2,NA,CASSPIAGRGGHDTQYF,TGTGCCAGCAGCCCCATAGCGGGACGGGGGGGGCATGATACGCAGTATTTT
TRBV30,13,TRBJ1-1,TRBD1,NA,CASDRGGDTEAFF,TGTGCGTCGGACAGGGGGGGTGACACTGAAGCTTTCTTT
TRBV9,15,TRBJ2-3,NA,few,CASSVRGGDTDTQYF,TGTGCCAGCAGCGTACGAGGCGGGGACACAGATACGCAGTATTTT
TRBV7-9,14,TRBJ2-2,TRBD1,NA,CASSLQGYTGELFF,TGTGCCAGCAGTTTACAGGGGTACACCGGGGAGCTGTTTTTT
TRBV5-6,12,TRBJ1-2,TRBD1,NA,CASSRTGWGYTF,TGTGCCAGCAGCCGGACAGGGTGGGGCTACACCTTC
TRBV6-1,15,TRBJ2-5,NA,NA,CASSPVQPGSGTQYF,TGTGCCAGCAGCCCGGTCCAACCCGGATCGGGGACCCAGTACTTC
TRBV10-2,14,TRBJ1-3,TRBD1,NA,CASTRDSLGNTIYF,TGCGCCAGCACCCGGGACAGCCTAGGAAACACCATATATTTT
TRBV9,14,TRBJ1-4,NA,NA,CASSRRATNEKLFF,TGTGCCAGCAGCCGACGGGCAACTAATGAAAAACTGTTTTTT
TRBV7-8,14,TRBJ2-4,TRBD2,NA,CASSPGGRTDIQYF,TGTGCCAGCAGCCCCGGGGGGAGGACGGACATTCAGTACTTC
TRBV7-9,18,TRBJ2-1,TRBD1,NA,CASSSGTGAVFSYNEQFF,TGTGCCAGCAGTTCCGGGACAGGGGCTGTGTTCTCCTACAATGAGCAGTTCTTC
TRBV5-1,12,TRBJ1-1,NA,NA,CASSYDDTEAFF,TGCGCCAGCAGCTACGATGACACTGAAGCTTTCTTT
TRBV5-1,15,TRBJ2-1,NA,NA,CASSPSPGGLNEQFF,TGCGCCAGCAGCCCCTCCCCCGGGGGGCTCAATGAGCAGTTCTTC
TRBV10-3,17,TRBJ1-5,TRBD1,NA,CAIGTGEGNNGNQPQHF,TGTGCCATCGGAACAGGGGAAGGAAATAACGGGAATCAGCCCCAGCATTTT
TRBV6-5,15,TRBJ2-1,NA,once,CASSPGTLRYNEQFF,TGTGCCAGCAGTCCCGGGACTTTACGTTACAATGAGCAGTTCTTC
TRBV5-1,15,TRBJ1-4,NA,NA,CASSLGGSTNEKLFF,TGCGCCAGCAGCTTGGGGGGATCAACTAATGAAAAACTGTTTTTT
TRBV2,14,TRBJ2-3,NA,NA,CASRPTGNTDTQYF,TGTGCCAGCAGGCCTACAGGGAACACAGATACGCAGTATTTT
TRBV5-1,13,TRBJ2-7,NA,NA,CASSLSGAYEQYF,TGCGCCAGCAGCTTGTCAGGGGCGTACGAGCAGTACTTC
TRBV2,13,TRBJ2-1,NA,medium-sized,CASSEAPGNEQFF,TGTGCCAGCAGTGAAGCTCCGGGGAATGAGCAGTTCTTC
TRBV5-5,15,TRBJ2-3,NA,NA,CASTVRMSGGGTQYF,TGTGCCAGCACCGTTCGTATGTCCGGAGGAGGAACGCAGTATTTT
TRBV11-2,15,TRBJ2-1,NA,NA,CASSLDIGTRLGQFF,TGTGCCAGCAGCTTAGATATCGGGACTCGACTGGGGCAGTTCTTC
TRBV27,16,TRBJ1-4,NA,NA,CASISFSRRGNEKLFF,TGTGCCAGCATTTCTTTCAGCAGGAGGGGTAATGAAAAACTGTTTTTT
TRBV15,14,TRBJ2-7,NA,NA,CATSRDLGPREQYF,TGTGCCACCAGCAGAGATTTGGGGCCTCGCGAGCAGTACTTC
TRBV19,13,TRBJ2-7,TRBD1,NA,CASTGGPFYEQYF,TGTGCCAGCACAGGGGGCCCCTTCTACGAGCAGTACTTC
TRBV5-5,14,TRBJ1-1,NA,NA,CASTSGGAGTEAFF,TGTGCCAGCACCTCTGGGGGCGCGGGCACTGAAGCTTTCTTT
TRBV6-1,14,TRBJ1-2,NA,NA,CASSEPGLNYGYTF,TGTGCCAGCAGTGAACCGGGGCTGAACTATGGCTACACCTTC
TRBV9,14,TRBJ2-5,NA,NA,CASSPLYREETQYF,TGTGCCAGCAGCCCCCTGTACAGGGAAGAGACCCAGTACTTC
TRBV7-9,13,TRBJ2-3,TRBD1,NA,CASSSRGPDTQYF,TGTGCCAGCAGCTCAAGGGGGCCAGATACGCAGTATTTT
TRBV5-5,14,TRBJ1-1,NA,once,CASSLQNRRTEAFF,TGTGCCAGCAGTCTGCAAAACAGGAGGACTGAAGCTTTCTTT
TRBV11-3,15,TRBJ2-5,TRBD2,NA,CASSLGLAGQETQYF,TGTGCCAGCAGCTTAGGACTAGCGGGGCAAGAGACCCAGTACTTC
TRBV5-6,16,TRBJ2-1,NA,NA,CASSLVVGGPSNEQFF,TGTGCCAGCAGCTTGGTCGTGGGGGGGCCCAGCAATGAGCAGTTCTTC
TRBV6-1,12,TRBJ2-1,TRBD2,few,CASSFSGAEQFF,TGTGCCAGCAGTTTTAGCGGGGCTGAGCAGTTCTTC
TRBV10-1,14,TRBJ2-7,TRBD1,NA,CASRPGTASYEQYF,TGCGCCAGCAGGCCCGGGACAGCATCCTACGAGCAGTACTTC
TRBV10-3,13,TRBJ2-7,NA,NA,CAISAGTNYEQYF,TGTGCCATCAGTGCCGGGACAAACTACGAGCAGTACTTC
TRBV28,17,TRBJ1-1,NA,NA,CASSLLGGSGFYTEAFF,TGTGCCAGCAGTTTATTAGGGGGATCAGGGTTTTACACTGAAGCTTTCTTT
TRBV30,13,TRBJ2-1,NA,NA,CAWSIGSNNEQFF,TGTGCCTGGAGTATAGGCAGTAACAATGAGCAGTTCTTC
TRBV7-3,16,TRBJ2-5,NA,NA,CASSLDGGRSPETQYF,TGTGCCAGCAGCTTAGATGGCGGGCGAAGTCCAGAGACCCAGTACTTC
TRBV10-2,14,TRBJ2-3,NA,few,CASRRQGRGDTQYF,TGCGCCAGCAGAAGACAGGGGCGGGGGGATACGCAGTATTTT
TRBV15,14,TRBJ2-7,NA,NA,CATSREQGPYEQYF,TGTGCCACCAGCAGAGAACAGGGTCCATACGAGCAGTACTTC
TRBV27,14,TRBJ2-5,TRBD2,NA,CASRRSGGRETQYF,TGTGCCAGCAGGCGATCGGGGGGGAGGGAGACCCAGTACTTC
TRBV5-6,14,TRBJ1-3,TRBD1,NA,CASSNRGFGNTIYF,TGTGCCAGCAGCAACAGGGGCTTCGGAAACACCATATATTTT